The present TCR beta chain was sequenced within a study of cytomegalovirus exposure and HLA in healthy donors. Study-wide points: Cytomegalovirus association was assigned to about 180 TCR beta chains.

With regard to this clone: The antigen is unknown.

This PCR relied on a set of 60 Vbeta primers and 13 Jbeta primers. Method: immunoSEQ multiplex PCR; TCRdb's copy keeps in-frame clones and lacks some. Seen here are 200,000 to 300,000 clones, 82% observed once, and the top ten hold approximately 5.3%. V was pared by 2 bases and J by 3 bases, with 19 bases between. The CDR3 totals 18 residues. Germline CDR1 SGHVS, CDR2 FNYEAQ. The chain has TRBV7-6 and TRBJ1-4; TRBD1 is a possible D gene (5 bases). This TCR came from a woman aged 35 to 49 in good health and CMV-seropositive. Sequencing input: PBMCs. The CDR3 DNA is TGTGCCAGCAGCTTACGGGGGACCACCCCGTACGCTAATGAAAAACTGTTTTTT. This translates into CASSLRGTTPYANEKLFF.